A single T cell receptor beta chain is shown here with its context. These data originate in a study of blood T cell repertoires in COVID-19. The CDR3 covers 15 residues. Germline V CDR1 and CDR2: SGHRS, YFSETQ. V dropped 0 bases and J dropped 3 bases, with 13 bases sitting between them. Sequencing used immunoSEQ multiplex PCR; TCRdb keeps in-frame clones, though not all of them. The sample lists around 250,000 clones; approximately 86% were seen once. In Cohort 3, a recovered donor had either two negative PCRs, clearance, or symptom resolution. J is TRBJ2-7 and V is TRBV5-1; D possibly corresponds to TRBD1 (7 bases). What was sequenced was PBMCs or T cells enriched from blood (not recorded which). The receptor was derived from a woman in her fifties or sixties who had recovered from COVID-19. CDR3 sequence: CASSLGGTANYEQYF. CDR3 bases: TGCGCCAGCAGCTTGGGCGGGACAGCCAACTACGAGCAGTACTTC.